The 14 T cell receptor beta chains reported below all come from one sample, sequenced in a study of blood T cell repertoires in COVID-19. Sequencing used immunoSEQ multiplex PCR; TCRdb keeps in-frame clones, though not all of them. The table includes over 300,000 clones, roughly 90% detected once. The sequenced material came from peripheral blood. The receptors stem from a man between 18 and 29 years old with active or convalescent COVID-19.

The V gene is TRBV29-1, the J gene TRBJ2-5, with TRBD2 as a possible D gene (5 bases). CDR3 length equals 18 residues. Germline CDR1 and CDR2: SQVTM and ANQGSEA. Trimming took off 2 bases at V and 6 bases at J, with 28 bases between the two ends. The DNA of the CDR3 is TGCAGCGTTGAAAGAGACGCAGACTACCGGGCCCGTCGCAAGACCCAGTACTTC. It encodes CSVERDADYRARRKTQYF.

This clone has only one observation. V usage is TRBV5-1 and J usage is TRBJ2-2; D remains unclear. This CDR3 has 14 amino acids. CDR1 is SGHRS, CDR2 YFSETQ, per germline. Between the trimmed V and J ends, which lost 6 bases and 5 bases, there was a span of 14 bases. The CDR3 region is CASTESGWTGELFF. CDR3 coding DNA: TGCGCCAGCACTGAATCGGGTTGGACCGGGGAGCTGTTTTTT.

Here the CDR3 reads CASSPQEPGQGVYEQYF. The DNA for the CDR3 is TGTGCCAGCTCACCGCAAGAGCCGGGACAGGGGGTGTACGAGCAGTACTTC. This chain links TRBV18 with TRBJ2-7, with 11 bases aligning to TRBD1. V was clipped by 3 bases and J by 4 bases; unmatched bases: 11. The CDR3 length is 17 residues. Germline lookup yields CDR1 KGHSH and CDR2 LQKENI.

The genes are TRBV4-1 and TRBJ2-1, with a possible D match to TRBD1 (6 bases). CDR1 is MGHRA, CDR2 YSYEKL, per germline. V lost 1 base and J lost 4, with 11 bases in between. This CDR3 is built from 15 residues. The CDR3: CASSQVQGTYNEQFF. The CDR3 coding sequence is TGCGCCAGCAGCCAAGTACAGGGCACGTACAATGAGCAGTTCTTC.

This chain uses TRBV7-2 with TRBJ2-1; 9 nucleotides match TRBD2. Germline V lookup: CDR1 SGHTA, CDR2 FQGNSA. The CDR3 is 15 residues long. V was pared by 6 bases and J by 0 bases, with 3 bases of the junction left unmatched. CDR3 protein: CASRDSGSSYNEQFF. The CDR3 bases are TGTGCCAGCAGGGATAGCGGGAGCTCCTACAATGAGCAGTTCTTC.

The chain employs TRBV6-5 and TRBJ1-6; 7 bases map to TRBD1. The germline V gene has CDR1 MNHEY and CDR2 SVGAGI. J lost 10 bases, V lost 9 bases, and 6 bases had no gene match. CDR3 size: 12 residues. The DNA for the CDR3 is TGTGCCAGTCTGACAGGGACCTCACCCCTCCACTTT. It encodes CASLTGTSPLHF.

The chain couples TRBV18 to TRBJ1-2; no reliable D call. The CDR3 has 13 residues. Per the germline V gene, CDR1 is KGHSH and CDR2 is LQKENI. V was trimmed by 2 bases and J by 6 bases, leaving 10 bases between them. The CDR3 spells CASSPARRDGYTF. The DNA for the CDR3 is TGTGCCAGCTCACCAGCCAGGCGGGATGGCTACACCTTC.

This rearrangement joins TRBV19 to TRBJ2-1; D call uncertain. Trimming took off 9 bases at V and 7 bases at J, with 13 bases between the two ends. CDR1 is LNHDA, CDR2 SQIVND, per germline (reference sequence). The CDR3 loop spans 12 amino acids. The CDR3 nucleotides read TGTGCCAGAACACGAGGCAGAAATGAGCAGTTCTTC. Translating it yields CARTRGRNEQFF. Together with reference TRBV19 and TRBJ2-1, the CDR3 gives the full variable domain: DGGITQSPKYLFRKEGQNVTLSCEQNLNHDAMYWYRQDPGQGLRLIYYSQIVNDFQKGDIAEGYSVSREKKESFPLTVTSAQKNPTAFYLCARTRGRNEQFFGPGTRLTVL.

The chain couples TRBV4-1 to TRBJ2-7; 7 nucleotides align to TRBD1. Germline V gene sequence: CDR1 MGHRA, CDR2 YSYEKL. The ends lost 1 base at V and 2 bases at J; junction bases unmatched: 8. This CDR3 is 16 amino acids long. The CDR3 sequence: CASSQVIGTDTYEQYF. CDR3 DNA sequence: TGCGCCAGCAGCCAAGTTATTGGGACAGACACCTACGAGCAGTACTTC.

The DNA of the CDR3 is TGTGCCAGCAGCTTCGAAGCGGGCTCTTATTACGAGCAGTACTTC. It yields the protein CASSFEAGSYYEQYF. The chain combines TRBV11-2 with TRBJ2-7, with a weak D call TRBD2 (6 bases). V gave up 3 bases and J gave up 4 bases, with 16 bases separating them. The CDR3 totals 15 residues. Germline V gene lookup returns CDR1 SGHAT and CDR2 FQNNGV.

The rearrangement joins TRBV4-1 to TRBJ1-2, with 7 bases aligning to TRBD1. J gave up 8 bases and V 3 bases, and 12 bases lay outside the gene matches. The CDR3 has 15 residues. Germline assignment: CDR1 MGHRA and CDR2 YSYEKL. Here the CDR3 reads CASSQYGQVAGGYTF. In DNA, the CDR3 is TGCGCCAGCAGCCAGTACGGACAGGTAGCGGGAGGCTACACCTTC.

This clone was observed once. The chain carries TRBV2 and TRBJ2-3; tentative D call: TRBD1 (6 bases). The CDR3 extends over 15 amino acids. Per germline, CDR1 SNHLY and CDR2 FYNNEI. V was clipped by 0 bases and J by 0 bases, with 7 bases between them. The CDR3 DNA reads TGTGCCAGCAGTGAAGCGGGGGCAAGCACAGATACGCAGTATTTT. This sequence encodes CASSEAGASTDTQYF. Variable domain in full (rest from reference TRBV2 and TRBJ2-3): EPEVTQTPSHQVTQMGQEVILRCVPISNHLYFYWYRQILGQKVEFLVSFYNNEISEKSEIFDDQFSVERPDGSNFTLKIRSTKLEDSAMYFCASSEAGASTDTQYFGPGTRLTVL.

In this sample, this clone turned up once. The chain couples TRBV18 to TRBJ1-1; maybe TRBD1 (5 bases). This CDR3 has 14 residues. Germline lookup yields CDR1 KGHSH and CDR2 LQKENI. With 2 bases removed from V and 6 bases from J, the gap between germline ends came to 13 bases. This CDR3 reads CASSPSRGSPEAFF. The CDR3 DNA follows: TGTGCCAGCTCACCATCGCGGGGCAGCCCTGAAGCTTTCTTT.

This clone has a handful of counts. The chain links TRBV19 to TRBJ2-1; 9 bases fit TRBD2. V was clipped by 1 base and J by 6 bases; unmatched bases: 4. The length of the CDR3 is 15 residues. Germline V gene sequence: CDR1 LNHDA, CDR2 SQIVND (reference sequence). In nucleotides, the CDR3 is TGTGCCAGTAGTATAGTGGCGGGGGGGCTCAATGAGCAGTTCTTC. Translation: CASSIVAGGLNEQFF. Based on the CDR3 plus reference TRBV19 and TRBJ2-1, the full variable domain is DGGITQSPKYLFRKEGQNVTLSCEQNLNHDAMYWYRQDPGQGLRLIYYSQIVNDFQKGDIAEGYSVSREKKESFPLTVTSAQKNPTAFYLCASSIVAGGLNEQFFGPGTRLTVL.